This T cell receptor beta chain is from a study of cytomegalovirus exposure and HLA in healthy donors. Study-wide context: A prior study identified some 100 million unique TCR beta sequences from about 179 million T cells.

Per germline, CDR1 SGHRS and CDR2 YFSETQ. The CDR3 is 13 amino acids. V gave up 5 bases and J gave up 7 bases; unmatched junction bases: 8. The study, taken as a whole, reports: Later on, an analysis found that several of the most significant clusters appeared to be linked to common viral pathogens, which included parvovirus B19. A likely sequencing artifact accounted for one observed cluster of highly shared sequence variants. The classifier reportedly diagnosed cytomegalovirus status with high specificity and sensitivity.

The PCR contained 60 Vbeta and 13 Jbeta primers. Profiled with immunoSEQ multiplex PCR; TCRdb holds only in-frame clones, not every one. The sample has a few hundred thousand clones, 65% to 85% seen once. With respect to this clone: Its antigen is undetermined.

The chain joins TRBV5-1 to TRBJ2-7; 8 bases are shared with TRBD1. Sequenced sample: PBMCs. The sequence derives from a man aged 30-40 years in good health and CMV-seronegative. The CDR3 DNA sequence: TGCGCCAGCAGGTTAACAGGGGGTGCTGAGCAGTACTTC. Its translation: CASRLTGGAEQYF.